A selection of T cell receptor beta chains follows, all from one sample in a study of cytomegalovirus exposure and HLA in healthy donors. Assay: immunoSEQ multiplex PCR; the TCRdb copy retains only in-frame clones and omits some. The table shows just over 150,000 clones, with about 79% occurring only once. Sequenced: PBMCs. The receptors were gathered from a man aged 50 or older in good health and CMV-seropositive. CDR3s include the opening cysteine and the closing phenylalanine or tryptophan. D genes are given only for firm matches. Clone size, where shown, is once, few, many, or a class for clones that have expanded.

j_call,clone_size,d_call,v_call,cdr3_aa,cdr3_nt
TRBJ2-7,.,TRBD1,TRBV12-5,CASATGGEQYF,TGTGCTAGTGCGACAGGGGGCGAGCAGTACTTC
TRBJ1-2,.,.,TRBV19,CASSQIYGYTF,TGTGCCAGTAGTCAGATTTATGGCTACACCTTC
TRBJ2-2,.,.,TRBV15,CATSNHRENTGELFF,TGTGCCACCAGCAACCACAGGGAGAACACCGGGGAGCTGTTTTTT
TRBJ2-3,.,.,TRBV7-7,CASSYRSYTDTQYF,TGTGCCAGCAGTTACAGGTCTTACACAGATACGCAGTATTTT
TRBJ1-3,.,.,TRBV5-6,CASSLESGRDTIYF,TGTGCCAGCAGCTTGGAGTCCGGGAGGGACACCATATATTTT
TRBJ1-4,.,TRBD1,TRBV2,CASTGTGALGEKLFF,TGTGCCAGTACCGGGACAGGGGCCCTTGGTGAAAAACTGTTTTTT
TRBJ2-1,.,TRBD2,TRBV6-5,CASSFFLAGGTNEQFF,TGTGCCAGCAGTTTCTTCCTAGCGGGGGGGACCAATGAGCAGTTCTTC
TRBJ1-1,.,.,TRBV10-3,CAISEQTVAEAFF,TGTGCCATCAGTGAACAGACGGTAGCTGAAGCTTTCTTT
TRBJ2-1,.,TRBD2,TRBV5-4,CASSEREGEQFF,TGTGCCAGCAGCGAGCGGGAAGGTGAGCAGTTCTTC
TRBJ1-3,.,TRBD1,TRBV18,CASSPYGTGSSGNTIYF,TGTGCCAGCTCACCATACGGGACAGGTAGCTCTGGAAACACCATATATTTT
TRBJ1-6,.,.,TRBV11-2,CASSLGGLNSPLHF,TGTGCCAGCAGCTTAGGAGGGCTTAATTCACCCCTCCACTTT
TRBJ2-1,.,TRBD2,TRBV5-1,CASSLLAGGPSDNEQFF,TGCGCCAGCAGCTTACTAGCGGGAGGGCCCTCCGACAATGAGCAGTTCTTC
TRBJ2-3,once,.,TRBV14,CASSQDLVGGGRTDTQYF,TGTGCCAGCAGCCAAGATCTCGTTGGGGGGGGGCGCACAGATACGCAGTATTTT
TRBJ2-2,once,TRBD1,TRBV4-1,CASSHRGQGKLNTGELFF,TGCGCCAGCAGCCATCGGGGACAGGGGAAATTGAACACCGGGGAGCTGTTTTTT
TRBJ2-3,.,.,TRBV12-5,CASGFSNSADTQYF,TGTGCTAGTGGTTTCTCTAATAGCGCAGATACGCAGTATTTT
TRBJ2-2,.,.,TRBV4-1,CASSQEKQAMNTGELFF,TGCGCCAGCAGCCAAGAGAAGCAGGCGATGAACACCGGGGAGCTGTTTTTT
TRBJ1-2,.,.,TRBV28,CATVQGDNYGYTF,TGTGCCACCGTGCAAGGAGATAACTATGGCTACACCTTC
TRBJ2-2,few,.,TRBV19,CASSPGAAGELFF,TGTGCCAGTAGCCCTGGGGCGGCCGGGGAGCTGTTTTTT
TRBJ2-3,.,TRBD1,TRBV5-1,CASSLRQGQGSTDTQYF,TGCGCCAGCAGCTTGAGACAGGGGCAAGGGAGCACAGATACGCAGTATTTT
TRBJ1-2,.,.,TRBV7-8,CASSLEPRGSYGYTF,TGTGCCAGCAGCTTAGAACCGCGGGGGAGCTATGGCTACACCTTC
TRBJ2-1,.,TRBD1,TRBV2,CAGGTGPYNEQFF,TGTGCCGGCGGGACAGGGCCCTACAATGAGCAGTTCTTC
TRBJ1-2,.,.,TRBV27,CASSFTGAEGYTF,TGTGCCAGCAGTTTCACAGGTGCGGAGGGCTACACCTTC
TRBJ1-3,.,.,TRBV7-9,CASSLVIPSSGNTIYF,TGTGCCAGCAGCTTAGTAATCCCCAGCTCTGGAAACACCATATATTTT
TRBJ2-7,.,TRBD1,TRBV4-2,CASSQGQGAYEQYF,TGTGCCAGCAGCCAGGGACAGGGGGCTTACGAGCAGTACTTC
TRBJ2-4,.,TRBD2,TRBV7-9,CASSKEGGTKNIQYF,TGTGCCAGCAGCAAAGAGGGAGGGACCAAAAACATTCAGTACTTC
TRBJ2-1,.,TRBD2,TRBV4-2,CASSQGASGGNEQFF,TGTGCCAGCAGCCAAGGGGCTAGCGGGGGCAATGAGCAGTTCTTC
TRBJ1-1,.,.,TRBV5-6,CASSSVWLNTEAFF,TGTGCCAGCAGTAGCGTGTGGCTCAACACTGAAGCTTTCTTT
TRBJ2-1,.,.,TRBV11-2,CASSPRASSYNEQFF,TGTGCCAGCAGCCCGCGCGCTAGCTCCTACAATGAGCAGTTCTTC
TRBJ2-1,.,TRBD1,TRBV5-5,CASSSPDRVYNEQFF,TGTGCCAGCAGCTCGCCCGACAGGGTCTACAATGAGCAGTTCTTC
TRBJ2-1,.,TRBD2,TRBV19,CASRIRSGTSSYNEQFF,TGTGCCAGTAGAATCCGCTCCGGGACTAGCTCCTACAATGAGCAGTTCTTC
TRBJ2-7,.,.,TRBV7-9,CASSYGQEGYEQYF,TGTGCCAGCAGTTACGGACAGGAGGGATACGAGCAGTACTTC
TRBJ1-5,few,TRBD1,TRBV19,CASSSRHGTGKQPQHF,TGTGCCAGTAGTAGTCGGCACGGGACAGGGAAACAGCCCCAGCATTTT
TRBJ2-3,.,TRBD1,TRBV29-1,CSVEGGQGATDTQYF,TGCAGCGTTGAAGGAGGACAGGGGGCTACAGATACGCAGTATTTT
TRBJ1-1,.,TRBD1,TRBV5-1,CASSWAGGESEAFF,TGCGCCAGCAGCTGGGCAGGGGGCGAAAGTGAAGCTTTCTTT
TRBJ2-1,.,TRBD2,TRBV15,CATRERGGSYNEQFF,TGTGCCACCAGGGAAAGGGGCGGGAGCTACAATGAGCAGTTCTTC
TRBJ1-5,.,TRBD1,TRBV11-2,CASSGDRANQPQHF,TGTGCCAGCAGCGGGGACAGGGCCAATCAGCCCCAGCATTTT
TRBJ1-1,once,TRBD1,TRBV10-3,CAISEQGAKDTEAFF,TGTGCCATCAGTGAACAGGGGGCTAAGGACACTGAAGCTTTCTTT
TRBJ1-2,.,TRBD1,TRBV10-3,CAISEGGRGQVDYGYTF,TGTGCCATCAGTGAAGGAGGCAGGGGGCAAGTAGACTATGGCTACACCTTC
TRBJ2-2,.,TRBD2,TRBV5-6,CASSSYTSGRLTGELFF,TGTGCCAGCAGCTCCTACACTAGCGGGAGATTAACCGGGGAGCTGTTTTTT
TRBJ1-5,.,.,TRBV10-1,CASSARWGDQPQHF,TGCGCCAGCAGTGCCCGGTGGGGGGATCAGCCCCAGCATTTT
TRBJ2-5,.,.,TRBV7-3,CASSLDSDSAQYF,TGTGCCAGCAGCCTCGACAGTGATTCCGCCCAGTACTTC
TRBJ2-1,.,.,TRBV2,CASSTKQYNEQFF,TGTGCCAGCTCCACTAAGCAGTACAATGAGCAGTTCTTC
TRBJ1-6,.,TRBD1,TRBV5-6,CASSLAVRGNDSPLHF,TGTGCCAGCAGCTTGGCCGTCAGGGGGAACGATTCACCCCTCCACTTT
TRBJ2-1,.,TRBD2,TRBV7-4,CASSLVFGGASSYNEQFF,TGTGCCAGCAGCTTAGTATTCGGGGGGGCAAGTTCCTACAATGAGCAGTTCTTC
TRBJ1-1,once,TRBD1,TRBV7-9,CASHRGNTEAFF,TGTGCCAGCCACAGGGGGAACACTGAAGCTTTCTTT
TRBJ2-1,.,.,TRBV6-5,CASSYSPEQFF,TGTGCCAGCAGTTACTCCCCAGAGCAGTTCTTC
TRBJ2-1,.,.,TRBV5-1,CASSLTSSLNEQFF,TGCGCCAGCAGCTTGACTAGCTCCCTCAATGAGCAGTTCTTC
TRBJ2-3,.,.,TRBV11-3,CASSLDTSTDTQYF,TGTGCCAGCAGCTTAGATACAAGCACAGATACGCAGTATTTT
TRBJ1-1,.,TRBD1,TRBV6-5,CASRWRGQTEAFF,TGTGCCAGCAGGTGGAGGGGACAGACTGAAGCTTTCTTT
TRBJ2-7,few,.,TRBV5-4,CASTQRDKGVHEQYF,TGTGCCAGCACCCAGCGGGACAAAGGAGTCCACGAGCAGTACTTC
TRBJ1-3,.,.,TRBV6-6,CASGHGTQTGNTIYF,TGTGCCAGTGGGCACGGGACACAAACTGGAAACACCATATATTTT
TRBJ2-7,.,.,TRBV15,CATSRDLMVQGPREQYF,TGTGCCACCAGCAGAGATCTAATGGTGCAGGGCCCGCGCGAGCAGTACTTC
TRBJ1-2,.,.,TRBV5-1,CASRVGSGVKDGYTF,TGCGCCAGCAGGGTGGGGAGTGGGGTCAAAGATGGCTACACCTTC
TRBJ1-3,.,.,TRBV9,CASSAPRGGAPSGNTIYF,TGTGCCAGCAGCGCCCCCAGAGGGGGGGCACCCTCTGGAAACACCATATATTTT
TRBJ2-3,.,.,TRBV30,CACAPLQGWPDTQYF,TGTGCCTGCGCCCCCCTCCAGGGTTGGCCAGATACGCAGTATTTT
TRBJ2-1,.,TRBD2,TRBV5-5,CASSFRTSALQYNEQFF,TGTGCCAGCAGCTTTAGGACTAGCGCGCTACAATACAATGAGCAGTTCTTC
TRBJ2-5,.,.,TRBV6-5,CASISRGQETQYF,TGTGCCAGCATCTCCAGGGGCCAAGAGACCCAGTACTTC
TRBJ2-3,.,.,TRBV5-6,CASSLRDTDTQYF,TGTGCCAGCAGCCTCCGGGACACAGATACGCAGTATTTT
TRBJ2-5,.,.,TRBV2,CASILSGVETQYF,TGTGCCAGCATCCTGTCGGGGGTGGAGACCCAGTACTTC